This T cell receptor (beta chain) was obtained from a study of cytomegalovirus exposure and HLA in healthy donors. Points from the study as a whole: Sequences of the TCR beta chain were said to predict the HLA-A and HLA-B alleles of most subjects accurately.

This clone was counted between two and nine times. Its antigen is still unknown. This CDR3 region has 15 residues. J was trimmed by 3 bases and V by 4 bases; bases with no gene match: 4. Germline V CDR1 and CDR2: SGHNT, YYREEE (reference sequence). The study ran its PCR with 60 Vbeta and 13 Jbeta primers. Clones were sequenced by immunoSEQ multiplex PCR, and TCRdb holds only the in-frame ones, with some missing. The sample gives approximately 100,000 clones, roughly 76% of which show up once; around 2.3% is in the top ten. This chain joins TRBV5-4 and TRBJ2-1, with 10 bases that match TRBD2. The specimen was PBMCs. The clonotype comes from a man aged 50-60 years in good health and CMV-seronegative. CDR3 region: CASSPGTSDYNEQFF. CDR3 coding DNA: TGTGCCAGCAGCCCCGGGACTAGCGACTACAATGAGCAGTTCTTC.